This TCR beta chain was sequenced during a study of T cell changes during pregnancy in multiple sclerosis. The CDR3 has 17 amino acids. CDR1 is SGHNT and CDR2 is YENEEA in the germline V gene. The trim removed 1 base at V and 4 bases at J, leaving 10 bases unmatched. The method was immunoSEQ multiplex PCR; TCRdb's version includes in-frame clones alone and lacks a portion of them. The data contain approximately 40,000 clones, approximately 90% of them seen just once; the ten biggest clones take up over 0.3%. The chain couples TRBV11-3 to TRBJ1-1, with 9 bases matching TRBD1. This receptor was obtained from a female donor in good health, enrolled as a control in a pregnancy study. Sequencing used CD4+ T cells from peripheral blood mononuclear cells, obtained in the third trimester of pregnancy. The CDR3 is CASSLGTGVAAGTEAFF. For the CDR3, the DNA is TGTGCCAGCAGCTTAGGGACAGGGGTGGCTGCGGGCACTGAAGCTTTCTTT.